This T cell receptor beta chain was captured by sequencing in a study of T cells after yellow fever vaccination. Study as a whole: Libraries from low-cell-number fractions were prepared with the SMART-Seq v4 Ultra Low Input RNA kit.

General study points: Abundant clonotypes (contaminants from the bulk population) could be present in FACS-sorted repertoires. Post-booster samples contained most primary-vaccination clones (just under 98% CD4, around 89% CD8).

The length of the CDR3 is 15 residues. Looked up from germline, CDR1 is SGHAT and CDR2 is FQNNGV. Between the trimmed V and J ends, which lost 4 bases and 4 bases, there was a span of 16 bases. This clonotype has more than one count but fewer than ten. Its matching antigen is unknown. UMIs were added to TCR cDNA along with a universal primer site when it was made by 5'RACE template switching. TCRdb itself ran the 5' RACE reads through MiXCR, one entry per CDR3 protein. Seen here are 250,000 to 400,000 distinct CDR3 sequences, over 3.5% observed once, and the top ten hold approximately 19%. The rearrangement joins TRBV11-2 to TRBJ1-1; D unresolved. Sample: PBMCs, taken 15 days after the yellow fever booster vaccination. The TCR comes from a man younger than 30 who received the YFV17D yellow fever vaccine. The CDR3 is CASSYLGALSTEAFF. The CDR3 DNA reads as TGTGCCAGCAGCTACCTCGGCGCGCTGTCCACTGAAGCTTTCTTT.